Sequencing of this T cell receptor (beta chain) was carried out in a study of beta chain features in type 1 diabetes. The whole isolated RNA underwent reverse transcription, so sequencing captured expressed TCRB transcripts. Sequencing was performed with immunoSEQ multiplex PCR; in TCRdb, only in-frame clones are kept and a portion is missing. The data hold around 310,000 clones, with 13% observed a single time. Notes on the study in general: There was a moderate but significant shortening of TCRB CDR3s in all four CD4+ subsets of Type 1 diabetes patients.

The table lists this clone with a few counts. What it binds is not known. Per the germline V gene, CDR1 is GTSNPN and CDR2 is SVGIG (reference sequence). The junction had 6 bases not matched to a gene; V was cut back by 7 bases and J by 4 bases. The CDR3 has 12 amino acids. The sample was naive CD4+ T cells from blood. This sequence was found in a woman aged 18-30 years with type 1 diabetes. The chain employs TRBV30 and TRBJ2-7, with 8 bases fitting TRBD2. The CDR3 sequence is CASAGGGYEQYV. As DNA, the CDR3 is TGTGCCTCGGCGGGAGGAGGGTACGAGCAGTACGTC.